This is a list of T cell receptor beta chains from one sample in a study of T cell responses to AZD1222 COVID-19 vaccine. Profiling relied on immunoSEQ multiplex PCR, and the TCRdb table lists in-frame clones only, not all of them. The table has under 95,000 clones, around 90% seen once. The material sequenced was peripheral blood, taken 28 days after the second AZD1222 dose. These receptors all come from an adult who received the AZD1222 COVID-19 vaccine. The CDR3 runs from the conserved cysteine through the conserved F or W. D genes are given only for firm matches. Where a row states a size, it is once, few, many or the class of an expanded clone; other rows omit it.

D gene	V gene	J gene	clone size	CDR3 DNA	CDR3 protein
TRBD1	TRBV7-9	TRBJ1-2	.	TGTGCCAGCAGCTTAGAACAGGGGAACTATGGCTACACCTTC	CASSLEQGNYGYTF
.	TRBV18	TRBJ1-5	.	TGTGCCAGCTCACCAAACCAGGGTTTACAGCCCCAGCATTTT	CASSPNQGLQPQHF
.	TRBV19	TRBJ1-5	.	TGTGCCAGTCGCGGCGACACCCTTTATCAGCCCCAGCATTTT	CASRGDTLYQPQHF
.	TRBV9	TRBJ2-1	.	TGTGCCAGCAGCGCAAGGGGGGAGAACAATGAGCAGTTCTTC	CASSARGENNEQFF
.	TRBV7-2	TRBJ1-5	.	TGTGCCAGCAGCGGGGGTTGGAATCAGCCCCAGCATTTT	CASSGGWNQPQHF
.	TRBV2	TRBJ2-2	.	TGTGCCAGCAGTGAAAGTAGGCTTAATGGCGGGGAGCTGTTTTTT	CASSESRLNGGELFF
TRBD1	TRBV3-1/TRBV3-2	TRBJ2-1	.	TGTGCCAGCAGCCAAGAAAGGACAGGTAATGAGCAGTTCTTC	CASSQERTGNEQFF
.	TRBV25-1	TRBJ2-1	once	TGTGCCAGCAGTGAAGTAGGAGGGGGGTGGGATGAGCAGTTCTTC	CASSEVGGGWDEQFF
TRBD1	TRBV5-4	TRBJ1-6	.	TGTGCCAGCAGCCGTCAGGGGGGTGCCCTCTCCTATAATTCACCCCTCCACTTT	CASSRQGGALSYNSPLHF
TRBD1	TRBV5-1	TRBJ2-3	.	TGCGCCAGCACCCGACAAGGTTCGGGCACAGGGGTAGATACGCAGTATTTT	CASTRQGSGTGVDTQYF
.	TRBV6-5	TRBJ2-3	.	TGTGCCAGCAGTTACTCGGCAGGGAGCACAGATACGCAGTATTTT	CASSYSAGSTDTQYF
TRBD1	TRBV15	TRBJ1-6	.	TGTGCCACCCGTGACGGGACAGGGCGTAATTCACCCCTCCACTTT	CATRDGTGRNSPLHF
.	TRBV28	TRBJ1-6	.	TGTGCCAGCAATGAGATCGGGACATCTATCTCCTATAATTCACCCCTCCACTTT	CASNEIGTSISYNSPLHF
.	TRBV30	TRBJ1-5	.	TGTGCCTGGAGTGTACGTGGTCCTTATAGCAATCAGCCCCAGCATTTT	CAWSVRGPYSNQPQHF
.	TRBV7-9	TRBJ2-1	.	TGTGCCAGCAGCTCCCTGATGGTAGGCAATGAGCAGTTCTTC	CASSSLMVGNEQFF
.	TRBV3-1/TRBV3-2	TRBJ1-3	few	TGTGCCAGCAGCCAGGGGACGGTAGACACCATATATTTT	CASSQGTVDTIYF
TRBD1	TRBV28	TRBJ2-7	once	TGTGCCAGCAGTTCTGGGGACCCGACAGGGACGATGGGTTACTACGAGCAGTACTTC	CASSSGDPTGTMGYYEQYF
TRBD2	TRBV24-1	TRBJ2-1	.	TGTGCCACCAGTGCCTTAGCGGGGGGTTACTCCTACAATGAGCAGTTCTTC	CATSALAGGYSYNEQFF
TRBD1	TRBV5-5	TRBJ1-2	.	TGTGCCAGCAGCGACGTGGGACAGCGATCTAACTATGGCTACACCTTC	CASSDVGQRSNYGYTF
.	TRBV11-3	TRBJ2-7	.	TGTGCCAGCAGGACCTACGAGCAGTACTTC	CASRTYEQYF
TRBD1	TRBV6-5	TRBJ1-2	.	TGTGCCAGCAGGAAGGACAGGGGGCCTCTCTATGGCTACACCTTC	CASRKDRGPLYGYTF
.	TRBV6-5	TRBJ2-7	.	TGTGCCAGCAGTTATCCCCGGGACCAGGGGAATTACGAGCAGTACTTC	CASSYPRDQGNYEQYF
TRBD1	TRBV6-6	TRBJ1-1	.	TGTGCCAGCAGTGGGGGGGACAGACGGATGGGTAGTGGAGCTTTCTTT	CASSGGDRRMGSGAFF
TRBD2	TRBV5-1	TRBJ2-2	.	TGCGCCAGCAGCTTGGCCTTGCGGGGGGGCGACACCGGGGAGCTGTTTTTT	CASSLALRGGDTGELFF
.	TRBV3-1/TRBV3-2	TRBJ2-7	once	TGTGCCAGCAGCCCGGGACATGGCTACGAGCAGTACTTC	CASSPGHGYEQYF
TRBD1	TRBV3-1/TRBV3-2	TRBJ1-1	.	TGTGCCAGCAGCCAAGAAAACAGGGGGAGGAACACTGAAGCTTTCTTT	CASSQENRGRNTEAFF
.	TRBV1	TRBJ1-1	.	TGCACCAGCAGCCAAGGGCCGCAGGGAGTTGCTGAAGCTTTCTTT	CTSSQGPQGVAEAFF
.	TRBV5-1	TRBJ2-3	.	TGCGCCAGCAGCCTAGACAGAGATACGCAGTATTTT	CASSLDRDTQYF
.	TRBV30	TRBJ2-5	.	TGTGCCTGGAGTGCCATGGAGACCCAGTACTTC	CAWSAMETQYF
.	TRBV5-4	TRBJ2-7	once	TGTGCCAGCAGCTTGGACGGCTCCTACGAGCAGTACTTC	CASSLDGSYEQYF
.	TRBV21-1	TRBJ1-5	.	TGTGCCAGCAGCAAAGGTTCAGGGAGGACCGGCAATCAGCCCCAGCATTTT	CASSKGSGRTGNQPQHF
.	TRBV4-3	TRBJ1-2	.	TGCGCCAGCAGCCAAGAGGACCTCAGGGAGGACTATGGCTACACCTTC	CASSQEDLREDYGYTF
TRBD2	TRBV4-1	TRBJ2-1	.	TGCGCCAGCAGCCAAGTCGTTCTAGCGGGGGACCCCTACAATGAGCAGTTCTTC	CASSQVVLAGDPYNEQFF
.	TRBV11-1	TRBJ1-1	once	TGTGCCAGCAGCTTGGTGGGGACTGAAGCTTTCTTT	CASSLVGTEAFF
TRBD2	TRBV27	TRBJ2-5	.	TGTGCCAGCCGAGGGACTAGCGGGGGGTCCATCCAAGAGACCCAGTACTTC	CASRGTSGGSIQETQYF
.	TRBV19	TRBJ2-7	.	TGTGCCAGTAGTAGCGGGGCGTCGTACGAGCAGTACTTC	CASSSGASYEQYF
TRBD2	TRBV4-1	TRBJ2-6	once	TGCGCCAGCAGCTCGCGAGCGGGAAACTCTGGGGCCAACGTCCTGACTTTC	CASSSRAGNSGANVLTF
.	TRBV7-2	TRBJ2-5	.	TGTGCCAGCAGCTTTCGGCGACAGCAAGAGACCCAGTACTTC	CASSFRRQQETQYF
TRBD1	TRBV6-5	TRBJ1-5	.	TGTGCCAGCAGTTACTTGGACAGGCGTTATCAGCCCCAGCATTTT	CASSYLDRRYQPQHF
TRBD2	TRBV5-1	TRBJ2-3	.	TGCGCCAGCAGCTCCGGACTAGCGGGGGGGACTACCTTGGGTACAGATACGCAGTATTTT	CASSSGLAGGTTLGTDTQYF
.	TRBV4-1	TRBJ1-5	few	TGCGCCAGCAGCCAAGAGGGGCAGCCCCAGCATTTT	CASSQEGQPQHF
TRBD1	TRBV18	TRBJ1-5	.	TGTGCCAGCTCAAAAGGACAGGGGGAGAATCAGCCCCAGCATTTT	CASSKGQGENQPQHF
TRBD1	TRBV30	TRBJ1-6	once	TGTGCCTGGAGTGTAATGGACAGGGGGACTTCACCCCTCCACTTT	CAWSVMDRGTSPLHF
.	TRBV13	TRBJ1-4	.	TGTGCCAGCAGCCCAGGAACCAAGAGGGAAAAACTGTTTTTT	CASSPGTKREKLFF
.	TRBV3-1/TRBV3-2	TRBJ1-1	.	TGTGCCAGCAGCCAACGGCAGTCCACTGAAGCTTTCTTT	CASSQRQSTEAFF
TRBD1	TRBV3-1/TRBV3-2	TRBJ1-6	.	TGTGCCAGCAGCCAACTATCGGACAGGGTGCACAACTCACCCCTCCACTTT	CASSQLSDRVHNSPLHF
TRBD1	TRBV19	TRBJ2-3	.	TGTGCCAGTAGTCAGGACAGGCCGTGGGGTACGCAGTATTTT	CASSQDRPWGTQYF
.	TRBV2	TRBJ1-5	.	TGTGCCAGCAGTGAAGAAGCAGGGTTAGGCAATCAGCCCCAGCATTTT	CASSEEAGLGNQPQHF
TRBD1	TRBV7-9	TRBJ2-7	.	TGTGCCACCGCACTAGGGACAGGGAGTCCCGAGCAGTACTTC	CATALGTGSPEQYF
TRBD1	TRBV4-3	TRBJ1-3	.	TGCGCCAGCAGCCAAGGCCTGAGGGGGCAAGGAGGAAACACCATATATTTT	CASSQGLRGQGGNTIYF
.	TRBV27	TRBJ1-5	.	TGTGCCAGCAGTTTATCGTCCAATCAGCCCCAGCATTTT	CASSLSSNQPQHF
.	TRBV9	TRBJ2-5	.	TGTGCCAGCAGCGTAGCCGGGGGTGGGACGGGGGAGACCCAGTACTTC	CASSVAGGGTGETQYF
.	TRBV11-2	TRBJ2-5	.	TGTGCCAGCAGCCGCCCCGCCATAGAGACCCAGTACTTC	CASSRPAIETQYF
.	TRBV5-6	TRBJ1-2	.	TGTGCCAGCAGCTTGGCAGGGCCCGGCTATGGCTACACCTTC	CASSLAGPGYGYTF
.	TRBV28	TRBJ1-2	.	TGTGCCAGCAGTTTACGCTATGGCTACACCTTC	CASSLRYGYTF
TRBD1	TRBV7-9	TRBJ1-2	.	TGTGCCAGCAGCCCACCCCGGACAGGGGTTGGGTATGGCTACACCTTC	CASSPPRTGVGYGYTF
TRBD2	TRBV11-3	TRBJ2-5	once	TGTGCCAGCAGCCCAGGGGGAAGCGGGGGGATTCAAGAGACCCAGTACTTC	CASSPGGSGGIQETQYF